The 28 T cell receptor beta chains presented below share a single source sample, sequenced in a study of blood T cells in healthy people across ages. A J-beta primer mix and a sample-barcoded 5' primer were used in a second PCR of about 7 to 12 cycles. TCRdb reanalysed the 5' RACE reads using MiXCR and keeps one entry per CDR3 protein. The sample holds roughly 1 million distinct CDR3 sequences, 20% to 25% seen once. The same sample was also studied in work on T cells of mothers and their children.

The material sequenced was blood. These receptor sequences come from a girl aged 2 to 10 in good health.

This clonotype has ten or more counts. V gene TRBV6-4 combines with J gene TRBJ2-5; TRBD2 matches at 10 bases. The J call may be in error: the DNA end matches TRBJ2-7 better. The CDR3 length is 15 residues. The germline V gene encodes CDR1 MRHNA and CDR2 SNTAGT. CDR3 nucleotides: TGTGCCAGCAGTCCGGAGGCTAGCGGGAGTTACGAGCAGTACTTC. Translated: CASSPEASGSYEQYF.

The genes are TRBV19 and TRBJ2-5, with 7 nucleotides matching TRBD2. The closer fit of TRBJ2-1 to the DNA end suggests the J call may be wrong. Germline lookup yields CDR1 LNHDA and CDR2 SQIVND (reference sequence). The CDR3 totals 16 residues. The CDR3 sequence is CASSGGGGSPYNEQFF. The CDR3 nucleotides are TGTGCCAGTAGTGGCGGTGGCGGGAGTCCGTACAATGAGCAGTTCTTC.

This chain links TRBV29-1 with TRBJ2-5; 11 positions match TRBD1. Per the germline V gene, CDR1 is SQVTM and CDR2 is ANQGSEA. This CDR3 has 13 residues. The trim removed 7 bases at V and 4 bases at J, leaving 5 bases unmatched. The CDR3: CSASGTGGETQYF. As DNA, the CDR3 is TGCAGCGCCTCCGGGACAGGGGGAGAGACCCAGTACTTC.

This clonotype was recorded a few times. V usage is TRBV20-1 and J usage is TRBJ2-7, with unresolved D. The V gene's germline CDR1 is DFQATT and CDR2 SNEGSKA (reference sequence). With 3 bases removed from V and 4 bases from J, the gap between germline ends came to 13 bases. This CDR3 region has 13 residues. The DNA of the CDR3 is TGCAGTGCTAGTTCCGGGTTAGGGTACGAGCAGTACTTC. It encodes CSASSGLGYEQYF.

In its sample, this clonotype was seen a few times. The chain couples TRBV6-2 or TRBV6-3 to TRBJ2-7; 7 nucleotides align to TRBD1. The V gene's germline CDR1 is MNHEY and CDR2 SVGEGT. V lost 7 bases, J lost 0 bases, and 15 bases stayed unmatched. This CDR3 has 17 amino acids. CDR3 loop: CASTHSPTGKRSYEQYF. In DNA form, the CDR3 reads TGTGCCAGCACTCACAGCCCGACAGGGAAACGCTCCTACGAGCAGTACTTC.

J is TRBJ2-3 and V is TRBV20-1, with unresolved D. The V gene's germline CDR1 is DFQATT and CDR2 SNEGSKA (reference sequence). V was trimmed by 3 bases and J by 1 base, leaving 8 bases between them. The CDR3 consists of 13 residues. CDR3 sequence: CSARNSRTDTQYF. CDR3 coding DNA: TGCAGTGCTAGGAACTCCCGCACAGATACGCAGTATTTT.

The chain joins TRBV10-3 to TRBJ1-2; perhaps TRBD1 as D (5 bases). The CDR3 length is 12 residues. Trimming pared 2 bases from V and 4 bases from J, leaving 5 bases between. Per the germline V gene, CDR1 is ENHRY and CDR2 is SYGVKD. DNA of the CDR3: TGTGCCATCAGTGAGGACAGCTATGGCTACACCTTC. It yields the protein CAISEDSYGYTF.

The chain combines TRBV14 with TRBJ2-7, with 8 bases lining up with TRBD2. Near its end, the DNA agrees better with TRBJ2-1, so the J call may be wrong. Germline V gene data show CDR1 as SGHDN and CDR2 as FVKESK. This CDR3 region has 16 residues. CDR3 residues: CASSPGILAAYNEQFF. Written as DNA, the CDR3 is TGTGCCAGCAGCCCAGGGATACTAGCGGCCTACAATGAGCAGTTCTTC.

J is TRBJ2-7 and V is TRBV6-6; D unresolved. Germline V gene lookup returns CDR1 MNHNY and CDR2 SVGAGI (reference sequence). V was clipped by 9 bases and J by 3 bases, with 12 bases between them. The CDR3 is 12 amino acids. As DNA, the CDR3 is TGTGCCAGTAGTGCCGTAATCTACGAGCAGTACTTC. Its protein product is CASSAVIYEQYF.

This clonotype was seen a single time. The chain couples TRBV6-1 to TRBJ2-3; TRBD2 matches 7 bases. J gave up 1 base and V 2 bases, and 3 bases lay outside the gene matches. CDR3 length: 15 residues. Germline V gives CDR1 MNHNS, CDR2 SASEGT. For the CDR3, the DNA is TGTGCCAGCAGTGAATACCGGGGGGGCACAGATACGCAGTATTTT. It is translated as CASSEYRGGTDTQYF.

This clonotype showed up just a few times. The J gene is TRBJ2-7, the V gene TRBV29-1; 7 bases align to TRBD2. V was clipped by 7 bases and J by 0 bases; unmatched bases: 3. The CDR3 totals 12 residues. In germline, CDR1 is SQVTM, CDR2 ANQGSEA. The CDR3 is CSAGGNSYEQYF. CDR3 DNA sequence: TGCAGCGCCGGGGGGAACTCCTACGAGCAGTACTTC.

The chain is built from TRBV7-2 and TRBJ2-7; TRBD1 is a possible D gene (6 bases). The CDR3 has 15 residues. CDR1 is SGHTA, CDR2 FQGNSA, per germline. V dropped 5 bases and J dropped 9 bases, with 23 bases sitting between them. CDR3 residues: CASSQLDRGYGGQYF. CDR3 coding DNA: TGTGCCAGCAGCCAATTGGACAGAGGTTACGGTGGGCAGTACTTC.

The gene calls are TRBV7-9 and TRBJ2-3, with a possible D match to TRBD2 (5 bases). Germline V gene data show CDR1 as SEHNR and CDR2 as FQNEAQ (reference sequence). CDR3 length equals 16 residues. Deletions cut 1 base from V and 2 bases from J, with 13 bases between. This CDR3 is CASSLGVQEVTDTQYF. The CDR3 coding sequence is TGTGCCAGCAGCTTAGGCGTTCAGGAGGTCACAGATACGCAGTATTTT.

The chain is built from TRBV20-1 and TRBJ2-1; 9 nucleotides agree with TRBD2. The CDR3 is made up of 16 amino acids. The germline V gene encodes CDR1 DFQATT and CDR2 SNEGSKA (reference sequence). Trimming at V came to 3 bases and at J to 6 bases, leaving 12 bases not matched to a gene. Here the CDR3 DNA reads TGCAGTGCTAGTGGGCGGGGGGGCTCCTATTTCAATGAGCAGTTCTTC. Translation: CSASGRGGSYFNEQFF.

This clonotype has a handful of counts. Here the CDR3 DNA reads TGTGCCAGCAGTTTGGCGGGTACTAGCACAGATACGCAGTATTTT. It translates to CASSLAGTSTDTQYF. The chain employs TRBV12-3 or TRBV12-4 and TRBJ2-3; D is possibly TRBD2 (5 bases). With 3 bases removed from V and 0 bases from J, the gap between germline ends came to 10 bases. The CDR3 loop spans 15 amino acids.

Comments on this clonotype: The junction shows a germline mismatch at one end, possibly a read error. The chain carries TRBV5-6 and TRBJ2-7; D not resolved. The CDR3 totals 12 residues. Germline V lookup: CDR1 SGHDT, CDR2 YYEEEE. CDR3: CASSLGFNEQSF. The CDR3 DNA reads as TGTGCCAGCAGCTTAGGATTCAATGAGCAGTCCTTC.

In this sample, this clonotype turned up a few times. The V gene is TRBV12-3 or TRBV12-4, the J gene TRBJ2-7; D perhaps matches TRBD1 (5 bases). This CDR3 has 14 amino acids. Between the trimmed V and J ends, which lost 6 bases and 7 bases, there was a span of 19 bases. CDR3: CASSPEARVREQYF. In nucleotides, the CDR3 is TGTGCCAGCAGCCCCGAGGCCAGGGTTCGAGAGCAGTACTTC.

This chain connects TRBV6-5 to TRBJ1-2; D gene unclear. The CDR3 totals 13 residues. The ends were cut back, 6 bases at V and 6 bases at J, with 14 bases in the middle. Germline assignment: CDR1 MNHEY and CDR2 SVGAGI. The CDR3 loop is CASRGGGAHGYTF. The CDR3 nucleotides are TGTGCCAGCAGGGGAGGCGGTGCGCATGGCTACACCTTC.

This clonotype was found once. The rearrangement joins TRBV7-2 to TRBJ2-1; TRBD2 aligns across 8 bases. The J call is uncertain, as TRBJ2-4 better fits the DNA end. Germline V gene lookup returns CDR1 SGHTA and CDR2 FQGNSA. The CDR3 is made up of 15 amino acids. CDR3 coding DNA: TGTGCCAGTACCCCAAGCGGCGGGGGGCAAGAGACTCAGTACTTC. Protein product: CASTPSGGGQETQYF.

This clonotype was counted between two and nine times. V and J are TRBV7-2 and TRBJ1-2; the D gene is possibly TRBD1 (6 bases). V was clipped by 1 base and J by 4 bases, with 19 bases between them. Germline V gene lookup returns CDR1 SGHTA and CDR2 FQGNSA. The CDR3 loop spans 17 amino acids. The DNA of the CDR3 is TGTGCCAGCAGCTTAGACCTAGTACAGGGTCGAAGCTATGGCTACACCTTC. It yields the protein CASSLDLVQGRSYGYTF.

This chain links TRBV5-1 with TRBJ2-6; D gene unclear. This CDR3 contains 16 residues. In germline, CDR1 is SGHRS, CDR2 YFSETQ. Trimming cost V 2 bases and J 2 bases, with 11 bases left between them. CDR3 DNA sequence: TGCGCCAGCAGCTTTTTTTGGGAAACTGGGGCCAACGTCCTGACTTTC. Translated, it gives CASSFFWETGANVLTF. The variable domain in full, with the rest retrieved from reference TRBV5-1 and TRBJ2-6, is KAGVTQTPRYLIKTRGQQVTLSCSPISGHRSVSWYQQTPGQGLQFLFEYFSETQRNKGNFPGRFSGRQFSNSRSEMNVSTLELGDSALYLCASSFFWETGANVLTFGAGSRLTVL.

This clonotype showed up just a few times. The chain joins TRBV5-6 to TRBJ2-7; D is tentatively TRBD1 or TRBD2 (6 bases each). The CDR3 loop spans 14 amino acids. V gave up 5 bases and J gave up 3 bases, with 15 bases separating them. Germline CDR1 SGHDT, CDR2 YYEEEE. The CDR3 is CASRIGGSSYEQYF. The DNA for the CDR3 is TGTGCCAGCAGGATAGGGGGGAGTAGCTACGAGCAGTACTTC. The full variable domain, in which reference TRBV5-6 and TRBJ2-7 provide the parts outside the CDR3, is DAGVTQSPTHLIKTRGQQVTLRCSPKSGHDTVSWYQQALGQGPQFIFQYYEEEERQRGNFPDRFSGHQFPNYSSELNVNALLLGDSALYLCASRIGGSSYEQYFGPGTRLTVT.

This clonotype was seen a handful of times. J is TRBJ2-7 and V is TRBV6-1, with D possibly being TRBD1 (5 bases). Per the germline V gene, CDR1 is MNHNS and CDR2 is SASEGT. The ends were cut back, 6 bases at V and 2 bases at J, with 14 bases in the middle. The CDR3 covers 14 residues. The CDR3: CASRPKTVTYEQYF. In DNA, the CDR3 is TGTGCCAGCAGACCAAAGACAGTAACCTACGAGCAGTACTTC.

The V gene is TRBV6-6, the J gene TRBJ2-5; D tentatively fits TRBD1 or TRBD2 (5 bases each). The germline V gene encodes CDR1 MNHNY and CDR2 SVGAGI (reference sequence). This CDR3 comprises 15 residues. Trimming stripped 6 bases from V and 4 bases from J, with 18 bases between. In DNA form, the CDR3 reads TGTGCCAGCAGGGACCAGGGTCAGCTAGCAGAGACCCAGTACTTC. Its translation: CASRDQGQLAETQYF.

This clonotype appeared a few times. The rearrangement joins TRBV12-5 to TRBJ2-1; 8 nucleotides align to TRBD2. Germline CDR1 reads LGHNT; CDR2 reads FRNRAP. Unmatched junction bases numbered 5, after V lost 2 bases and J lost 5 bases. This CDR3 spans 15 amino acids. The CDR3 loop reads CASGLLLAVHNEQFF. The CDR3, as DNA: TGTGCTAGTGGTTTGTTACTAGCGGTTCACAATGAGCAGTTCTTC. Together with reference TRBV12-5 and TRBJ2-1, the CDR3 gives the full variable domain: DARVTQTPRHKVTEMGQEVTMRCQPILGHNTVFWYRQTMMQGLELLAYFRNRAPLDDSGMPKDRFSAEMPDATLATLKIQPSEPRDSAVYFCASGLLLAVHNEQFFGPGTRLTVL.

This clonotype was counted between two and nine times. A read error may account for a junction end that differs from germline. The chain uses TRBV20-1 and TRBJ2-5; TRBD2 might be the D (5 bases). The CDR3 length is 14 residues. Germline V gives CDR1 DFQATT, CDR2 SNEGSKA (reference sequence). The CDR3 DNA follows: TGCGGTGCTAGAGATTCGGGAACCCAAGAGACCCAGTACTTC. Its protein is CGARDSGTQETQYF.

This clonotype came up a few times. The rearrangement uses TRBV29-1 and TRBJ2-3, with 7 bases lining up with TRBD1. CDR3 length: 13 residues. CDR1 is SQVTM and CDR2 is ANQGSEA in the germline V gene. V gave up 5 bases and J gave up 6 bases; unmatched junction bases: 8. CDR3 in amino acids: CSVQGVFADTQYF. CDR3 bases: TGCAGCGTTCAGGGGGTTTTCGCGGATACGCAGTATTTT.

The chain is built from TRBV11-3 and TRBJ1-1; 7 nucleotides match TRBD1. The CDR3 covers 12 residues. With 2 bases clipped from V and 8 bases from J, the junction kept 2 bases outside the gene matches. From germline, CDR1 is SGHNT and CDR2 YENEEA. CDR3 sequence: CASSLWGQEAFF. Here the CDR3 DNA reads TGTGCCAGCAGCTTATGGGGACAGGAAGCTTTCTTT.